This TCR beta chain is from a study of shared clonotypes between healthy human individuals. Whole-study results and caveats: Naive CD4 clonotype sharing across a few donors was 4% to 5%.

As for this clone: What it recognizes is unknown.

Sorted subsets were amplified in replicate PCRs using 200 ng DNA, 30,000 to 35,000 T cell genomes. This table comes from immunoSEQ multiplex PCR, and its TCRdb copy is limited to in-frame clones, with some not included. The sample holds 550,000 to 750,000 clones, about 91% seen once. Per the germline V gene, CDR1 is GTSNPN and CDR2 is SVGIG (reference sequence). V was pared by 7 bases and J by 3 bases, with 4 bases of the junction left unmatched. This CDR3 comprises 13 residues. Positively selected for CCR7, the CD45RO-negative cells used as naive CD8 cells excluded terminally differentiated effector memory CD45RA+ cells.

V is TRBV30 and J is TRBJ2-1, with 9 bases aligning to TRBD2. Sequenced input: naive CD8+ T cells sorted from blood. This receptor was identified in a young man in good health. CDR3 residues: CASLLAGYNEQFF. The DNA of the CDR3 is TGTGCCTCGTTACTAGCGGGCTACAATGAGCAGTTCTTC.